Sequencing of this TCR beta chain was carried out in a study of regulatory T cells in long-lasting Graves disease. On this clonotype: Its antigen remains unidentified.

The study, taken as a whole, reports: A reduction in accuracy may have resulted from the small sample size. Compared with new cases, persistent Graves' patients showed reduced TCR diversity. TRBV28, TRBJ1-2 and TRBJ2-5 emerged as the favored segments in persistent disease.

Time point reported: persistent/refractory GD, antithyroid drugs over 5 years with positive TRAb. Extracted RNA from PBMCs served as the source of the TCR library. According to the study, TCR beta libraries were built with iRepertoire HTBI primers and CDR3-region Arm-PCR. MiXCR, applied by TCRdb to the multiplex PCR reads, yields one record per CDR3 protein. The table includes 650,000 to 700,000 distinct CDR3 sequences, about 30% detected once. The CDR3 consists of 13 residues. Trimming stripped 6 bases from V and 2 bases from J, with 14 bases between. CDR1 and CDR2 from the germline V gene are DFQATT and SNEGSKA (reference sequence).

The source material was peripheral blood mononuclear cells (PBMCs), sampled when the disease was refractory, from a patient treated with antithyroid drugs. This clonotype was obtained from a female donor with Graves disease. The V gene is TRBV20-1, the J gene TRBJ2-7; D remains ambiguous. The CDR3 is CSAARTRPYEQYF. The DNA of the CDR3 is TGCAGTGCAGCCCGGACGAGACCCTACGAGCAGTACTTC.